This T cell receptor (beta chain) came from a study of cytomegalovirus exposure and HLA in healthy donors. Notes on the study in general: Reports credit the classifier with highly specific, highly sensitive diagnosis of cytomegalovirus status. Researchers reported in a later analysis that a missense DCLRE1C variant was tied to TCR beta V- and J-gene trimming. The authors listed 164 TCR beta chains as cytomegalovirus-associated.

With regard to this clone: What it binds is not known.

Germline values: CDR1 SEHNR, CDR2 FQNEAQ (reference sequence). V dropped 5 bases and J dropped 6; count of bases not matched to a gene: 8. The CDR3 covers 15 residues. The PCR had 60 Vbeta and 13 Jbeta primers. Method: immunoSEQ multiplex PCR; TCRdb's copy keeps in-frame clones and lacks some. The table includes roughly 200,000 clones, approximately 80% detected once. The receptor comes from a woman aged 40 to 55 in good health and CMV-seronegative. Input material: PBMCs. This chain connects TRBV7-9 to TRBJ2-3, with 10 bases aligning to TRBD1. CDR3 residues: CASSPGQGFSDTQYF. The DNA of the CDR3 is TGTGCCAGCAGCCCGGGACAGGGGTTTTCGGATACGCAGTATTTT.